This is a list of T cell receptor beta chains from one sample in a study of blood T cell repertoires in COVID-19. Clones were read by immunoSEQ multiplex PCR, and TCRdb kept only the in-frame ones, dropping some. Of 150,000 to 200,000 clones in the sample, over 80% are singletons; the top ten hold 10% to 15%. The sample was PBMCs or T cells enriched from blood (not recorded which). These receptors were obtained from an older woman who had recovered from COVID-19. Both conserved end residues are part of each CDR3. A D gene is named only where the DNA matches it firmly. Expanded clones get a size class; other rows say once, few or many, or leave the size out.

j_gene: TRBJ1-5
len: 22
d_gene: .
v_gene: TRBV21-1
abundance: .
CDR3aa: CASSKRKKGRQGPLYSNQPQHF
CDR3nt: TGTGCCAGCAGCAAAAGGAAAAAAGGGAGACAGGGGCCACTTTATAGCAATCAGCCCCAGCATTTT

j_gene: TRBJ1-2
len: 14
d_gene: TRBD1
v_gene: TRBV5-1
abundance: .
CDR3aa: CASSTQTGGGGYTF
CDR3nt: TGCGCCAGCAGCACTCAGACAGGGGGCGGTGGCTACACCTTC

j_gene: TRBJ2-7
len: 12
d_gene: .
v_gene: TRBV7-9
abundance: .
CDR3aa: CASSPRNDEQYF
CDR3nt: TGTGCCAGCAGCCCCAGGAACGACGAGCAGTACTTC

j_gene: TRBJ2-7
len: 13
d_gene: TRBD2
v_gene: TRBV27
abundance: .
CDR3aa: CATLPGGGREQYF
CDR3nt: TGTGCCACCCTGCCGGGGGGGGGTCGAGAGCAGTACTTC

j_gene: TRBJ2-7
len: 12
d_gene: .
v_gene: TRBV6-6
abundance: .
CDR3aa: CASSLASYEQYF
CDR3nt: TGTGCCAGCAGTTTAGCGTCCTACGAGCAGTACTTC

j_gene: TRBJ2-1
len: 16
d_gene: TRBD2
v_gene: TRBV5-4
abundance: .
CDR3aa: CASSFGGESSYNEQFF
CDR3nt: TGTGCCAGCAGCTTCGGGGGGGAGAGCTCCTACAATGAGCAGTTCTTC

j_gene: TRBJ1-4
len: 14
d_gene: .
v_gene: TRBV28
abundance: .
CDR3aa: CASRLGAPNEKLFF
CDR3nt: TGTGCCAGCAGGTTGGGGGCCCCTAATGAAAAACTGTTTTTT

j_gene: TRBJ2-3
len: 14
d_gene: .
v_gene: TRBV6-4
abundance: .
CDR3aa: CASSVSSGTDTQYF
CDR3nt: TGTGCCAGCAGTGTCTCATCCGGTACAGATACGCAGTATTTT

j_gene: TRBJ2-5
len: 14
d_gene: TRBD1
v_gene: TRBV19
abundance: .
CDR3aa: CASSIGQGARTQYF
CDR3nt: TGTGCCAGTAGTATAGGGCAGGGGGCGCGGACCCAGTACTTC

j_gene: TRBJ1-2
len: 12
d_gene: .
v_gene: TRBV10-3
abundance: .
CDR3aa: CAISERTGSYTF
CDR3nt: TGTGCCATCAGTGAGCGGACGGGAAGCTACACCTTC

j_gene: TRBJ1-2
len: 13
d_gene: .
v_gene: TRBV30
abundance: .
CDR3aa: CAWSVRAGYGYTF
CDR3nt: TGTGCCTGGAGTGTACGCGCCGGCTATGGCTACACCTTC

j_gene: TRBJ2-3
len: 15
d_gene: TRBD1
v_gene: TRBV5-8
abundance: .
CDR3aa: CASSAGQGSWDTQYF
CDR3nt: TGTGCCAGCAGTGCTGGACAGGGGAGTTGGGATACGCAGTATTTT

j_gene: TRBJ1-2
len: 12
d_gene: .
v_gene: TRBV29-1
abundance: .
CDR3aa: CSVGQTPYGYTF
CDR3nt: TGCAGCGTAGGACAGACCCCCTATGGCTACACCTTC

j_gene: TRBJ2-3
len: 14
d_gene: .
v_gene: TRBV6-5
abundance: .
CDR3aa: CASSYALGTDTQYF
CDR3nt: TGTGCCAGCAGTTACGCGTTGGGCACAGATACGCAGTATTTT

j_gene: TRBJ1-2
len: 13
d_gene: .
v_gene: TRBV7-2
abundance: .
CDR3aa: CASSLGGSGGYTF
CDR3nt: TGTGCCAGCAGCTTAGGAGGGAGCGGTGGCTACACCTTC

j_gene: TRBJ2-5
len: 14
d_gene: .
v_gene: TRBV6-5
abundance: few
CDR3aa: CASGSYRAPETQYF
CDR3nt: TGTGCCAGCGGATCGTACAGGGCCCCAGAGACCCAGTACTTC

j_gene: TRBJ2-3
len: 12
d_gene: .
v_gene: TRBV3-1/TRBV3-2
abundance: .
CDR3aa: CASSHRSDTQYF
CDR3nt: TGTGCCAGCAGCCATAGATCAGATACGCAGTATTTT

j_gene: TRBJ2-7
len: 13
d_gene: .
v_gene: TRBV12-3/TRBV12-4
abundance: .
CDR3aa: CASTISDGDEQYF
CDR3nt: TGTGCCAGCACTATAAGCGACGGAGACGAGCAGTACTTC

j_gene: TRBJ2-7
len: 15
d_gene: TRBD2
v_gene: TRBV3-1/TRBV3-2
abundance: .
CDR3aa: CASSQTSGRALEQYF
CDR3nt: TGTGCCAGCAGCCAGACTAGCGGGAGGGCCTTGGAGCAGTACTTC

j_gene: TRBJ1-2
len: 18
d_gene: .
v_gene: TRBV16
abundance: .
CDR3aa: CASSQSIQYRTANYGYTF
CDR3nt: TGTGCCAGCAGCCAATCGATTCAATATCGGACAGCAAACTATGGCTACACCTTC